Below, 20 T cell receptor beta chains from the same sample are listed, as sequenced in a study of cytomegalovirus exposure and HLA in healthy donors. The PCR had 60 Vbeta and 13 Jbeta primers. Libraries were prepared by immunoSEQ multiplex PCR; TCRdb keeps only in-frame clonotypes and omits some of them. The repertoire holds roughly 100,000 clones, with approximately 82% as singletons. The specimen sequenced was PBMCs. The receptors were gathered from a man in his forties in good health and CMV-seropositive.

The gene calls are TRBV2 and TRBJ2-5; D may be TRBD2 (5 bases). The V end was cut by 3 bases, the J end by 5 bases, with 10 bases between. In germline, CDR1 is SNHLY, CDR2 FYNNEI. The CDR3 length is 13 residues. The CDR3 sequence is CASSDSELETQYF. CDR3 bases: TGTGCCAGCAGTGATAGCGAGCTGGAGACCCAGTACTTC.

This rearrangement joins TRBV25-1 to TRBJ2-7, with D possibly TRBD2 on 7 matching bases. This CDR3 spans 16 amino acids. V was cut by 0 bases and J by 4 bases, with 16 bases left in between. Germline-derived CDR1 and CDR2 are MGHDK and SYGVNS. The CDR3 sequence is CASSEYEGGREYEQYF. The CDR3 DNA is TGTGCCAGCAGTGAATATGAGGGGGGGCGCGAATACGAGCAGTACTTC.

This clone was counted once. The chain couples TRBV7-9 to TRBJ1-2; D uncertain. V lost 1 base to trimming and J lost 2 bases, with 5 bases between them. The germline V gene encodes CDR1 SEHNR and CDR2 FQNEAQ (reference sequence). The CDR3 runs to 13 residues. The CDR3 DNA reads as TGTGCCAGCAGCTTAGGGCAGAACTATGGCTACACCTTC. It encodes CASSLGQNYGYTF.

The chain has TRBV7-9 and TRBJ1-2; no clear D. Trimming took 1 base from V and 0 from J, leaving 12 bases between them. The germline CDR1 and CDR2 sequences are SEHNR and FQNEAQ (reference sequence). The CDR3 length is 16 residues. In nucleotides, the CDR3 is TGTGCCAGCAGCTTAGATATGCACAGCCCTAACTATGGCTACACCTTC. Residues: CASSLDMHSPNYGYTF.

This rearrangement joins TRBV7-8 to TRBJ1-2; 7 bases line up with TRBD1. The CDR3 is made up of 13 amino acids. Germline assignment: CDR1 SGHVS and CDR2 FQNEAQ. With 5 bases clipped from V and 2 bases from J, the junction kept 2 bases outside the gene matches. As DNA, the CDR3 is TGTGCCAGCAGCCGACAGGGAAACTATGGCTACACCTTC. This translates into CASSRQGNYGYTF. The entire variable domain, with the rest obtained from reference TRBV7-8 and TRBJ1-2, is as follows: GAGVSQSPRYKVAKRGQDVALRCDPISGHVSLFWYQQALGQGPEFLTYFQNEAQLDKSGLPSDRFFAERPEGSVSTLKIQRTQQEDSAVYLCASSRQGNYGYTFGSGTRLTVV.

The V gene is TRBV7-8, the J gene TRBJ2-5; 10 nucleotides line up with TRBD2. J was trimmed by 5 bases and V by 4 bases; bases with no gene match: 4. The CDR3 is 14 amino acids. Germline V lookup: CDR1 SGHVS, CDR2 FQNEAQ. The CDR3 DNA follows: TGTGCCAGCAGCTCAGCGGGAGGGGGGGAGACCCAGTACTTC. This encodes CASSSAGGGETQYF.

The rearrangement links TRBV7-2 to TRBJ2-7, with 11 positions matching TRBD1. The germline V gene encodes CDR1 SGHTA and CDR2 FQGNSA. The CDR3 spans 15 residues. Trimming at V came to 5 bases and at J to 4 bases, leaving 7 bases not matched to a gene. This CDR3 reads CASSRSRDRGYEQYF. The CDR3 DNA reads TGTGCCAGCAGCAGGTCCCGGGACAGGGGGTACGAGCAGTACTTC.

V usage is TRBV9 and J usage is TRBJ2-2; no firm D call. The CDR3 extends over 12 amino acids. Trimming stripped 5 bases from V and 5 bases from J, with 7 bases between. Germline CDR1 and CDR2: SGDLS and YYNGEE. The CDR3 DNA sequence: TGTGCCAGCAGGCCCAGTACCGGGGAGCTGTTTTTT. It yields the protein CASRPSTGELFF. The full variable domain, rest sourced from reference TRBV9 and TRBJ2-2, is DSGVTQTPKHLITATGQRVTLRCSPRSGDLSVYWYQQSLDQGLQFLIQYYNGEERAKGNILERFSAQQFPDLHSELNLSSLELGDSALYFCASRPSTGELFFGEGSRLTVL.

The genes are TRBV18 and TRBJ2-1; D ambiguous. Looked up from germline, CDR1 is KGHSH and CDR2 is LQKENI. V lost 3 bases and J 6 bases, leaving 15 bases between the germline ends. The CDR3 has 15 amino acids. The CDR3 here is CASSPIDKALNEQFF. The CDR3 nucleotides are TGTGCCAGCTCACCTATTGACAAAGCCCTCAATGAGCAGTTCTTC.

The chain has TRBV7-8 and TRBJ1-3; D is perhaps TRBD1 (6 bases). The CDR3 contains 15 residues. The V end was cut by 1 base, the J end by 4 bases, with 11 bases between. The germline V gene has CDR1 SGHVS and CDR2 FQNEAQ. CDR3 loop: CASSLVSQGGNTIYF. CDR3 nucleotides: TGTGCCAGCAGCTTAGTATCCCAGGGGGGAAACACCATATATTTT. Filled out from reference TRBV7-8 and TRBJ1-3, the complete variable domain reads GAGVSQSPRYKVAKRGQDVALRCDPISGHVSLFWYQQALGQGPEFLTYFQNEAQLDKSGLPSDRFFAERPEGSVSTLKIQRTQQEDSAVYLCASSLVSQGGNTIYFGEGSWLTVV.

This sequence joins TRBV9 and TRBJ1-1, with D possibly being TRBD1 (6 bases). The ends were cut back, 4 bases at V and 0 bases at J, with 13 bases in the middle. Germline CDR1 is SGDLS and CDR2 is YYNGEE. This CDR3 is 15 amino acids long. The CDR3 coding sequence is TGTGCCAGCAGCCCCCGGACAGTATTGAACACTGAAGCTTTCTTT. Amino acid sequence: CASSPRTVLNTEAFF.

The CDR3 sequence: CASSMGQLNTEAFF. The CDR3 DNA reads as TGTGCCAGCAGTATGGGACAGTTGAACACTGAAGCTTTCTTT. V gene TRBV6-6 combines with J gene TRBJ1-1; TRBD1 aligns across 7 bases. This CDR3 has 14 residues. V was pared by 5 bases and J by 0 bases, with 3 bases of the junction left unmatched. CDR1 and CDR2 (germline): MNHNY, SVGAGI (reference sequence).

The CDR3: CASSEGLESDTQYF. The CDR3 region has the DNA TGTGCCAGCAGCGAGGGACTAGAGAGTGATACGCAGTATTTT. The genes are TRBV7-9 and TRBJ2-3; 8 bases agree with TRBD2. V dropped 5 bases and J dropped 6; count of bases not matched to a gene: 7. The CDR3 consists of 14 residues. Germline V lookup: CDR1 SEHNR, CDR2 FQNEAQ (reference sequence). The full variable domain, rest sourced from reference TRBV7-9 and TRBJ2-3, is DTGVSQNPRHKITKRGQNVTFRCDPISEHNRLYWYRQTLGQGPEFLTYFQNEAQLEKSRLLSDRFSAERPKGSFSTLEIQRTEQGDSAMYLCASSEGLESDTQYFGPGTRLTVL.

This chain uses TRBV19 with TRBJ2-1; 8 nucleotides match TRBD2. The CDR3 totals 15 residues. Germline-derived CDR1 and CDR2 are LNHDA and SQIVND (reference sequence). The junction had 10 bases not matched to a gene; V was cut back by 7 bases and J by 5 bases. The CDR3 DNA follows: TGTGCCAGTACCGAGAGCGGGAGTATGAACAATGAGCAGTTCTTC. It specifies CASTESGSMNNEQFF.

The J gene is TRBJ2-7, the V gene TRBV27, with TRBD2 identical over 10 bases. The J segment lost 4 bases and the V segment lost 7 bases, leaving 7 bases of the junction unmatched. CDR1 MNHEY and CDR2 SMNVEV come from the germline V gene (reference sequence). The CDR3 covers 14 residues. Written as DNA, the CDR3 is TGTGCCAGCACCCCAGCGGGGGGGCAGTACGAGCAGTACTTC. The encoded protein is CASTPAGGQYEQYF.

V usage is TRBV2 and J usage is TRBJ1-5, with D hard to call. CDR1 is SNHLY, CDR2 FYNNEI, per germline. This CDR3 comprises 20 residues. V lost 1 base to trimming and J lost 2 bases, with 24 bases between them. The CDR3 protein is CASSEGSFVYGVDGNQPQHF. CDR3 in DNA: TGTGCCAGCAGTGAAGGGTCTTTTGTTTACGGGGTCGATGGCAATCAGCCCCAGCATTTT.

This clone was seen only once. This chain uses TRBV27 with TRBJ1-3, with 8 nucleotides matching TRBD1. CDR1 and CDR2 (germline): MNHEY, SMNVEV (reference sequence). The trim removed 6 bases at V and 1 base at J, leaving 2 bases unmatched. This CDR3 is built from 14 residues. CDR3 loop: CASSRQGSGNTIYF. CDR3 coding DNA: TGTGCCAGCAGCAGACAGGGGTCTGGAAACACCATATATTTT.

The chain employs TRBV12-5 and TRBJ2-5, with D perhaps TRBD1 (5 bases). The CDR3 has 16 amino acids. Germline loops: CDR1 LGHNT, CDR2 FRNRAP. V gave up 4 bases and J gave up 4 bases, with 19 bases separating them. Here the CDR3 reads CASGSGRVGIGETQYF. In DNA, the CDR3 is TGTGCTAGTGGTTCAGGCAGGGTCGGAATTGGAGAGACCCAGTACTTC.

The CDR3 region has the DNA TGTGCCAGCAGTTACTGGGGGGAGGAGGGGAATTCACCCCTCCACTTT. As protein: CASSYWGEEGNSPLHF. The chain has TRBV6-5 and TRBJ1-6; maybe TRBD1 (5 bases). Per germline, CDR1 MNHEY and CDR2 SVGAGI. The V and J ends lost 1 base and 7 bases respectively, with 14 bases between them. The CDR3 covers 16 residues.

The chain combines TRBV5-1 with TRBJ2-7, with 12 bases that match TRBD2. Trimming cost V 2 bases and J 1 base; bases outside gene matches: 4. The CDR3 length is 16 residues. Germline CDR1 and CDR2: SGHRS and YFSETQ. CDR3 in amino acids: CASSFTSGRISYEQYF. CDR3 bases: TGCGCCAGCAGCTTCACTAGCGGGAGGATATCCTACGAGCAGTACTTC.